The 23 T cell receptor beta chains presented below share a single source sample, sequenced in a study of blood T cell repertoires in COVID-19. Clones were read by immunoSEQ multiplex PCR, and TCRdb kept only the in-frame ones, dropping some. The table includes under 150,000 clones, around 83% detected once. Source material: peripheral blood. The receptors originated from a human donor in a cohort sampled during active COVID-19.

The chain has TRBV12-3 or TRBV12-4 and TRBJ2-3; D call uncertain. V was clipped by 3 bases and J by 2 bases, with 6 bases between them. The CDR3 spans 13 residues. CDR3 sequence: CASSLKHTDTQYF. The CDR3 DNA sequence: TGTGCCAGCAGTTTGAAGCACACAGATACGCAGTATTTT.

The chain uses TRBV2 and TRBJ1-6, with D possibly matching TRBD1 (6 bases). The CDR3 consists of 15 residues. Trimming pared 6 bases from V and 7 bases from J, leaving 16 bases between. Germline lookup yields CDR1 SNHLY and CDR2 FYNNEI. The CDR3 bases are TGTGCCAGCAGAGAATTCGCAGGGGCCAATTCACCCCTCCACTTT. This sequence encodes CASREFAGANSPLHF.

The genes are TRBV28 and TRBJ2-5, with TRBD1 identical over 9 bases. This CDR3 spans 15 amino acids. CDR1 is MDHEN and CDR2 is SYDVKM in the germline V gene. Unmatched junction bases numbered 9, after V lost 5 bases and J lost 5 bases. DNA for the CDR3: TGTGCCAGCAGTCCCGAACAGGGGGCGTGGGAGACCCAGTACTTC. Protein: CASSPEQGAWETQYF.

This clone was seen once. The gene calls are TRBV19 and TRBJ2-2, with D maybe TRBD2 (5 bases). Germline loops: CDR1 LNHDA, CDR2 SQIVND (reference sequence). V was shortened by 5 bases and J by 1 base, with 20 bases between the two germline ends. The CDR3 extends over 18 amino acids. The CDR3 loop is CASSSSGGPGLNTGELFF. CDR3 bases: TGTGCCAGTAGTTCGTCAGGAGGCCCAGGATTGAACACCGGGGAGCTGTTTTTT.

The chain employs TRBV20-1 and TRBJ1-1; a weak D match, TRBD1 (5 bases). CDR1 is DFQATT, CDR2 SNEGSKA, per germline (reference sequence). The germline V and J ends were trimmed by 0 bases and 10 bases, with 9 bases remaining between them. The CDR3 spans 11 residues. CDR3 in amino acids: CSARDSGGAFF. The CDR3 DNA reads as TGCAGTGCTAGAGATAGCGGGGGAGCTTTCTTT.

V gene TRBV6-6 combines with J gene TRBJ1-4; D might be TRBD1 (6 bases). Trimming took off 7 bases at V and 4 bases at J, with 16 bases between the two ends. Per the germline V gene, CDR1 is MNHNY and CDR2 is SVGAGI (reference sequence). This CDR3 comprises 15 residues. The CDR3 DNA sequence: TGTGCCAGCACCTCCAAGCAGGGGTTTAATGAAAAACTGTTTTTT. As protein: CASTSKQGFNEKLFF.

The genes are TRBV19 and TRBJ1-2; a possible D gene is TRBD1 (5 bases). Trimming shortened V by 3 bases and J by 3 bases, and 17 bases separated the two germline ends. Germline V gene sequence: CDR1 LNHDA, CDR2 SQIVND (reference sequence). The CDR3 runs 16 residues. The CDR3 bases are TGTGCCAGTAGTATTCCAGGGAACACGATTCACTATGGCTACACCTTC. It codes for CASSIPGNTIHYGYTF.

The chain is built from TRBV7-2 and TRBJ2-7; 9 bases line up with TRBD1. Trimming at V came to 7 bases and at J to 1 base, leaving 17 bases not matched to a gene. Germline V gene data show CDR1 as SGHTA and CDR2 as FQGNSA. The CDR3 consists of 18 residues. CDR3 region: CASIPLRPGQGVSYEQYF. CDR3 sequence (DNA): TGTGCCAGCATCCCCCTGAGACCGGGACAGGGTGTATCCTACGAGCAGTACTTC. Using reference TRBV7-2 and TRBJ2-7 for the parts outside the CDR3, the full variable domain is GAGVSQSPSNKVTEKGKDVELRCDPISGHTALYWYRQSLGQGLEFLIYFQGNSAPDKSGLPSDRFSAERTGGSVSTLTIQRTQQEDSAVYLCASIPLRPGQGVSYEQYFGPGTRLTVT.

This chain connects TRBV5-1 to TRBJ1-2; TRBD1 agrees at 7 bases. CDR1 SGHRS and CDR2 YFSETQ come from the germline V gene. The V and J ends lost 2 bases and 7 bases, in that order; junction bases with no gene match: 11. There are 15 residues in the CDR3. CDR3 protein: CASSFPGDRVAGYTF. The CDR3 DNA is TGCGCCAGCAGCTTTCCCGGAGACAGGGTGGCTGGCTACACCTTC.

The rearrangement links TRBV5-8 to TRBJ2-3; 11 nucleotides line up with TRBD2. Germline V gene lookup returns CDR1 SGHTS and CDR2 YDEGEE. The CDR3 sequence is 16 residues long. Trimming cost V 0 bases and J 5 bases; bases outside gene matches: 5. The CDR3 DNA reads TGTGCCAGCAGCTTGGGGGGACTAGCGGAGGGAGATACGCAGTATTTT. Amino acid sequence: CASSLGGLAEGDTQYF.

This clone was seen once. Mismatch with germline at one junction end may stem from a read error. The chain employs TRBV18 and TRBJ1-1; 7 positions agree with TRBD1. CDR1 is KGHSH, CDR2 LQKENI, per germline. The CDR3 has 15 residues. CDR3 nucleotides: TGTACCAGCGCCTTGACGGACAGGCGGGACACTGAAGCTTTCTTT. This encodes CTSALTDRRDTEAFF.

The V and J genes are TRBV3-1 (or the pseudogene TRBV3-2) and TRBJ1-2, with 8 nucleotides matching TRBD1. Trimming cost V 0 bases and J 6 bases; bases outside gene matches: 6. Germline CDR1 reads LGHDT; CDR2 reads YNNKEL (reference sequence). The CDR3 is 15 residues long. This CDR3 reads CASSQEGGRGHGYTF. The CDR3 nucleotides read TGTGCCAGCAGCCAAGAGGGGGGCAGGGGGCATGGCTACACCTTC.

The chain employs TRBV6-5 and TRBJ2-2; weak D call: TRBD2 (6 bases). This CDR3 spans 15 amino acids. Germline assignment: CDR1 MNHEY and CDR2 SVGAGI. V was pared by 8 bases and J by 3 bases, with 16 bases between. In DNA form, the CDR3 reads TGTGCCAGCCGGGGGAGCGGTTCGTACACCGGGGAGCTGTTTTTT. The encoded protein is CASRGSGSYTGELFF.

The V and J genes are TRBV6-2 or TRBV6-3 and TRBJ2-5, with 7 bases that match TRBD2. This CDR3 contains 15 residues. Germline CDR1 is MNHEY and CDR2 is SVGEGT. Trimming at V came to 1 base and at J to 3 bases, leaving 5 bases not matched to a gene. CDR3 sequence: CASSYYSGAKETQYF. CDR3 coding DNA: TGTGCCAGCAGTTACTACAGCGGGGCTAAAGAGACCCAGTACTTC.

This clone has only a few counts. V is TRBV30 and J is TRBJ1-2; the D gene is possibly TRBD1 (6 bases). With 8 bases removed from V and 7 bases from J, the gap between germline ends came to 14 bases. CDR3 length equals 11 residues. Per germline, CDR1 GTSNPN and CDR2 SVGIG (reference sequence). CDR3 amino acids: CASRDISGYTF. CDR3 DNA: TGTGCCAGCCGGGACATCAGTGGCTACACCTTC.

V usage is TRBV27 and J usage is TRBJ1-2; TRBD1 might be the D (5 bases). V was trimmed by 3 bases and J by 8 bases, leaving 16 bases between them. The CDR3 contains 14 residues. The germline CDR1 and CDR2 sequences are MNHEY and SMNVEV (reference sequence). The CDR3 sequence is CASSFNSDRVGYTF. CDR3 nucleotides: TGTGCCAGCAGTTTCAACTCCGACAGAGTGGGCTACACCTTC.

V gene TRBV5-1 combines with J gene TRBJ1-4, with 10 bases matching TRBD1. The germline V gene encodes CDR1 SGHRS and CDR2 YFSETQ. J lost 14 bases, V lost 0 bases, and 13 bases had no gene match. The CDR3 length is 16 residues. CDR3 region: CASSLVGQGVNPGLFF. CDR3 coding DNA: TGCGCCAGCAGCTTGGTCGGACAGGGGGTCAACCCAGGGCTGTTTTTT.

The rearrangement links TRBV5-1 to TRBJ2-2; tentatively, D is TRBD1 (6 bases). The germline CDR1 and CDR2 sequences are SGHRS and YFSETQ. The ends were cut back, 0 bases at V and 1 base at J, with 7 bases in the middle. This CDR3 has 15 residues. CDR3 sequence: CASSLGGQNTGELFF. The CDR3 region has the DNA TGCGCCAGCAGCTTGGGGGGACAGAACACCGGGGAGCTGTTTTTT.

The V and J genes are TRBV25-1 and TRBJ1-1, with D unresolved. The CDR3 covers 13 residues. The V end was cut by 8 bases, the J end by 1 base, with 11 bases between. Per the germline V gene, CDR1 is MGHDK and CDR2 is SYGVNS. The CDR3 DNA reads TGTGCCAGCTCTGGTACTTGGAACACTGAAGCTTTCTTT. Translated, it gives CASSGTWNTEAFF.

The chain is built from TRBV12-3 or TRBV12-4 and TRBJ1-5; D gene uncertain. The length of the CDR3 is 12 residues. V lost 8 bases and J lost 7, with 12 bases in between. The CDR3 bases are TGTGCCAGCGCTCTATCCGCCCAGCCCCAGCATTTT. Protein product: CASALSAQPQHF.

The chain employs TRBV11-2 and TRBJ2-3; weak D call: TRBD2 (5 bases). From germline, CDR1 is SGHAT and CDR2 FQNNGV. V lost 7 bases, J lost 2 bases, and 16 bases lay in between. The CDR3 length is 15 residues. The CDR3 here is CASNLGNHLTDTQYF. CDR3 nucleotides: TGTGCCAGCAACCTCGGGAACCACCTCACAGATACGCAGTATTTT.

The chain combines TRBV12-3 or TRBV12-4 with TRBJ1-2, with 7 bases fitting TRBD1. After removal of 3 bases from V and 4 bases from J, the junction contained 2 bases not matched to a gene. This CDR3 has 13 amino acids. CDR3 DNA: TGTGCCAGCAGTTTTAGGGACAGCTATGGCTACACCTTC. This gives the protein CASSFRDSYGYTF.

This sequence joins TRBV2 and TRBJ2-1; tentative D call: TRBD2 (5 bases). CDR1 SNHLY and CDR2 FYNNEI come from the germline V gene. Trimming stripped 4 bases from V and 0 bases from J, with 10 bases between. This CDR3 region has 15 residues. The CDR3 spells CASSVRGSSYNEQFF. The CDR3 nucleotides are TGTGCCAGCAGTGTTCGGGGTAGCTCCTACAATGAGCAGTTCTTC.